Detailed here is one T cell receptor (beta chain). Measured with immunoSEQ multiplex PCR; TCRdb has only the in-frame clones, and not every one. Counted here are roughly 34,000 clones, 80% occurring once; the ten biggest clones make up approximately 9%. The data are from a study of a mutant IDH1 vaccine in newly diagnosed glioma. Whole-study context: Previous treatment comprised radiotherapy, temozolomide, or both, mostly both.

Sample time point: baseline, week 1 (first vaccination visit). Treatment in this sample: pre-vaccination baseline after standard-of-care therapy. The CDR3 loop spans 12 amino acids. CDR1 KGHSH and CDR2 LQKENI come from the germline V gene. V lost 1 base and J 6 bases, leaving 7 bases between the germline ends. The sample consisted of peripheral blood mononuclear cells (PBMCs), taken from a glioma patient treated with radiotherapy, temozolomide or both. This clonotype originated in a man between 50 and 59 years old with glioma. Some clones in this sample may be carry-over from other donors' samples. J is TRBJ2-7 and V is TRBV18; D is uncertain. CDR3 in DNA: TGTGCCAGCTCACCACTTATTGGCGAGCAGTACTTC. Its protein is CASSPLIGEQYF.